Listed below are T cell receptor beta chains from one sample, sequenced in a study of blood T cell repertoires in COVID-19. Clones were sequenced by immunoSEQ multiplex PCR, and TCRdb holds only the in-frame ones, with some missing. The sample holds over 300,000 clones, roughly 90% seen once. Sequenced input: peripheral blood. The receptors were gathered from a man between 35 and 55 years old with acute or convalescent COVID-19. The CDR3 runs from the conserved cysteine through the conserved F or W. D genes are given only for firm matches. For some rows the clone size is stated as once, few or many, or as a class when expanded; others skip it.

TRBD2	NA	TRBJ2-1	TRBV9	CASSVGGSDEQFF	TGTGCCAGCAGCGTAGGCGGGAGCGATGAGCAGTTCTTC
TRBD1	NA	TRBJ1-2	TRBV27	CASSLSGQGVGGYTF	TGTGCCAGCAGTTTATCTGGACAGGGAGTGGGAGGCTACACCTTC
TRBD2	NA	TRBJ2-7	TRBV28	CASSHSGASYEQYF	TGTGCCAGCAGCCATAGCGGGGCCTCCTACGAGCAGTACTTC
TRBD1	NA	TRBJ1-1	TRBV28	CASSLTLDRVGTEAFF	TGTGCCAGCAGCTTGACGCTAGACAGGGTAGGCACTGAAGCTTTCTTT
NA	NA	TRBJ2-1	TRBV28	CASSITPPSYNEQFF	TGTGCCAGCAGTATAACACCACCAAGCTACAATGAGCAGTTCTTC
NA	NA	TRBJ1-3	TRBV5-1	CASSLAARGADPGNTIYF	TGCGCCAGCAGCTTGGCCGCCCGGGGAGCCGATCCAGGAAACACCATATATTTT
NA	once	TRBJ1-4	TRBV27	CASSLGSSNEKLFF	TGTGCCAGCAGTTTGGGCAGCTCGAATGAAAAACTGTTTTTT
NA	NA	TRBJ1-2	TRBV18	CASSPTPGKSNYGYTF	TGTGCCAGCTCACCAACCCCGGGGAAATCTAACTATGGCTACACCTTC
TRBD2	NA	TRBJ2-1	TRBV7-2	CASSLALAGYNEQFF	TGTGCCAGCAGCTTAGCACTAGCGGGATACAATGAGCAGTTCTTC
NA	once	TRBJ1-1	TRBV4-1	CASSQDVKNTEAFF	TGCGCCAGCAGCCAAGATGTCAAGAACACTGAAGCTTTCTTT
NA	NA	TRBJ1-5	TRBV28	CASSSLGRNSNQPQHF	TGTGCCAGCAGTTCTCTGGGCAGAAATAGCAATCAGCCCCAGCATTTT
TRBD1	NA	TRBJ1-1	TRBV2	CASSLLSGTGGTEAFF	TGTGCCAGCAGCCTTCTGTCAGGGACAGGGGGCACTGAAGCTTTCTTT
TRBD1	NA	TRBJ1-6	TRBV18	CASSPTQGAWDNSPLHF	TGTGCCAGCTCACCGACGCAGGGGGCTTGGGATAATTCACCCCTCCACTTT
NA	NA	TRBJ1-1	TRBV28	CASSPSQGIDGTEAFF	TGTGCCAGCAGCCCCTCGCAGGGGATAGATGGCACTGAAGCTTTCTTT
NA	once	TRBJ2-1	TRBV28	CATTGWLAKSHEQFF	TGTGCCACCACCGGTTGGCTAGCGAAGTCCCATGAGCAGTTCTTC
TRBD1	NA	TRBJ2-2	TRBV18	CASSPSRTGSWTGELFF	TGTGCCAGCTCACCTTCCAGGACAGGGTCGTGGACCGGGGAGCTGTTTTTT
NA	NA	TRBJ1-2	TRBV7-2	CASSPRTPYGYTF	TGTGCCAGCAGCCCCCGGACACCTTATGGCTACACCTTC
NA	NA	TRBJ1-4	TRBV5-1	CASRQREATNEKLFF	TGCGCCAGCAGGCAACGGGAGGCAACTAATGAAAAACTGTTTTTT
NA	NA	TRBJ2-7	TRBV29-1	CSVGGSSYEQYF	TGCAGCGTTGGAGGGAGCTCCTACGAGCAGTACTTC
NA	NA	TRBJ1-3	TRBV6-1	CVSSEGQTGNTIYF	TGTGTCAGCAGTGAAGGACAGACTGGAAACACCATATATTTT
TRBD1	NA	TRBJ2-7	TRBV10-3	CATTTGGVSYEQYF	TGTGCCACGACAACAGGGGGAGTCTCCTACGAGCAGTACTTC
TRBD2	NA	TRBJ2-3	TRBV10-3	CAIGLAGDEDTQYF	TGTGCCATCGGGCTAGCGGGGGATGAAGATACGCAGTATTTT
NA	NA	TRBJ1-1	TRBV12-3/TRBV12-4	CASSFGGNTEAFF	TGTGCCAGCAGTTTCGGGGGTAACACTGAAGCTTTCTTT
TRBD1	NA	TRBJ1-1	TRBV6-5	CASRTGVGGTEAFF	TGTGCCAGCAGGACAGGGGTTGGCGGCACTGAAGCTTTCTTT
TRBD1	NA	TRBJ2-7	TRBV4-2	CASSPSDRGSYEQYF	TGTGCCAGCAGCCCCTCTGACAGGGGATCCTACGAGCAGTACTTC
NA	NA	TRBJ2-7	TRBV6-5	CASRPQGPWEQYF	TGTGCCAGCAGACCGCAGGGTCCGTGGGAGCAGTACTTC
TRBD2	NA	TRBJ2-3	TRBV25-1	CASSETSGSTDTQYF	TGTGCCAGCAGTGAGACTAGCGGGAGCACAGATACGCAGTATTTT
TRBD1	NA	TRBJ1-6	TRBV30	CAWSKGQGAQRLHF	TGTGCCTGGAGTAAGGGACAGGGGGCGCAACGCCTCCACTTT
NA	NA	TRBJ2-1	TRBV2	CASIGQTYNEQFF	TGTGCCAGCATCGGACAGACCTACAATGAGCAGTTCTTC
NA	NA	TRBJ1-4	TRBV28	CASRWTALNEKLFF	TGTGCCAGCAGATGGACAGCCCTTAATGAAAAACTGTTTTTT
NA	NA	TRBJ2-7	TRBV27	CASSLQGPYEQYF	TGTGCCAGCAGTTTACAGGGTCCCTACGAGCAGTACTTC
NA	NA	TRBJ2-5	TRBV3-1/TRBV3-2	CASSQDWGTSSETQYF	TGTGCCAGCAGCCAAGATTGGGGAACTAGCTCGGAGACCCAGTACTTC
NA	NA	TRBJ1-2	TRBV6-2/TRBV6-3	CASSPSRVRGYTF	TGTGCCAGCAGCCCCTCCAGGGTTAGAGGCTACACCTTC
NA	NA	TRBJ1-5	TRBV6-5	CASRNRGYNQPQHF	TGTGCCAGCAGAAACAGAGGGTACAATCAGCCCCAGCATTTT
NA	NA	TRBJ1-2	TRBV5-3	CARSIRAGAYGYTF	TGTGCCAGAAGCATAAGGGCGGGGGCCTATGGCTACACCTTC
NA	NA	TRBJ2-7	TRBV27	CATAYRVSGEQYF	TGTGCCACCGCCTACAGGGTTTCCGGGGAGCAGTACTTC
TRBD1	NA	TRBJ2-2	TRBV6-2/TRBV6-3	CASSVPGQHTGELFF	TGTGCCAGCAGTGTTCCGGGACAGCACACCGGGGAGCTGTTTTTT
NA	few	TRBJ1-5	TRBV28	CASSLGGGDGNQPQHF	TGTGCCAGCAGTTTAGGAGGGGGGGACGGCAATCAGCCCCAGCATTTT
TRBD1	NA	TRBJ2-7	TRBV7-8	CASSLGDRSYEQYF	TGTGCCAGCAGCTTAGGGGACAGGTCATACGAGCAGTACTTC
NA	NA	TRBJ1-1	TRBV6-2/TRBV6-3	CASSYAGNTEAFF	TGTGCCAGCAGTTACGCGGGGAACACTGAAGCTTTCTTT
TRBD1	NA	TRBJ1-3	TRBV2	CASSSGTGGSGGNTIYF	TGTGCCAGCAGTTCCGGGACAGGGGGCTCGGGAGGAAACACCATATATTTT
TRBD2	NA	TRBJ2-1	TRBV29-1	CSGSSGTYNEQFF	TGCAGCGGCAGTAGCGGGACGTACAATGAGCAGTTCTTC
TRBD1	NA	TRBJ1-3	TRBV4-1	CASSQAGQGGNTIYF	TGCGCCAGCAGCCAGGCGGGACAGGGAGGAAACACCATATATTTT
TRBD1	NA	TRBJ2-5	TRBV3-1/TRBV3-2	CASSATGGETQYF	TGTGCCAGCAGCGCGACAGGGGGGGAGACCCAGTACTTC
NA	NA	TRBJ2-2	TRBV19	CASSMTTVELFF	TGTGCCAGTAGTATGACAACAGTGGAGCTGTTTTTT
NA	few	TRBJ1-6	TRBV5-1	CASSLANSYNSPLHF	TGCGCCAGCAGCTTGGCAAACTCCTATAATTCACCCCTCCACTTT
TRBD1	NA	TRBJ1-1	TRBV6-5	CASSPPRTGDTEAFF	TGTGCCAGCAGTCCACCCCGGACAGGGGACACTGAAGCTTTCTTT
NA	once	TRBJ2-3	TRBV15	CATSKTGQTSDTQYF	TGTGCCACCAGCAAAACAGGACAGACCTCAGATACGCAGTATTTT
TRBD2	few	TRBJ2-3	TRBV6-4	CASSQTSGGTDTQYF	TGTGCCAGCAGTCAAACTAGCGGGGGTACAGATACGCAGTATTTT
TRBD1	NA	TRBJ2-3	TRBV5-4	CASSIPGDRATDTQYF	TGTGCCAGCAGCATCCCCGGGGACAGGGCCACAGATACGCAGTATTTT
TRBD1	NA	TRBJ1-1	TRBV6-5	CASTLLQGVTEAFF	TGTGCCAGCACCCTTCTACAGGGGGTCACTGAAGCTTTCTTT
NA	NA	TRBJ2-3	TRBV5-5	CASSLDSTSTDTQYF	TGTGCCAGCAGCTTGGACAGTACTAGCACAGATACGCAGTATTTT
TRBD1	few	TRBJ1-5	TRBV10-3	CATEGATGSFSNQPQHF	TGTGCCACCGAGGGGGCAACAGGCAGTTTTAGCAATCAGCCCCAGCATTTT
TRBD1	few	TRBJ2-7	TRBV7-9	CASSLRQGADEQYF	TGTGCCAGCAGCTTACGGCAGGGGGCCGACGAGCAGTACTTC
NA	NA	TRBJ1-1	TRBV6-1	CASSDGGFGTLIEAFF	TGTGCCAGCAGTGATGGGGGATTTGGGACACTAATTGAAGCTTTCTTT